This TCR beta chain was identified during a study of blood T cell repertoires in COVID-19. In the study overall: Italy, Spain and the United States were the sources of the convalescent and acute COVID-19 samples.

As to this clone: One end of the junction is discordant with germline, which a read error may explain.

In the original analysis: Amplified reference gene primers provided the basis for estimating nucleated cell counts. The method was immunoSEQ multiplex PCR; TCRdb's version includes in-frame clones alone and lacks a portion of them. The DNA gave D and trimming, while V, J and clone size come from that table. Of tens of thousands of clones listed, around 89% are singletons. From germline, CDR1 is SSHAT and CDR2 FNYEAQ (reference sequence). This CDR3 contains 13 residues. This chain links TRBV7-7 with TRBJ2-5; the D is unclear. The clonotype originates from an elderly woman with active COVID-19. Material: peripheral blood. CDR3 protein: CASRKNSQETQYF. CDR3 sequence (DNA): TGTGCTAGCAGAAAGAATAGCCAAGAGACCCAGTACTTC.